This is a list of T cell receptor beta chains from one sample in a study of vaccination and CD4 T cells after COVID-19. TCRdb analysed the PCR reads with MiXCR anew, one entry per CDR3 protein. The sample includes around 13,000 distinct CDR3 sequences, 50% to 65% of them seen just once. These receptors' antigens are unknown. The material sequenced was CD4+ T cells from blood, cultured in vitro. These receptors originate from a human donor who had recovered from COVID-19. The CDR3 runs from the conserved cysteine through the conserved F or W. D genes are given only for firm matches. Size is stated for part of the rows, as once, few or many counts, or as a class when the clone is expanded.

CDR3nt: TGCAGTGTTAGCGGGAGTACGGGGATACAAGAGACCCAGTACTTC
CDR3aa: CSVSGSTGIQETQYF
v_gene: TRBV20-1
abundance: .
j_gene: TRBJ2-5
d_gene: TRBD2

CDR3nt: TGCAGTGCGGGGAACCAAGAGACCCAGTACTTC
CDR3aa: CSAGNQETQYF
v_gene: TRBV20-1
abundance: .
j_gene: TRBJ2-5
d_gene: .

CDR3nt: TGTGCCAGCAGTTTGGTAGACCGGGAAAACAGCTTT
CDR3aa: CASSLVDRENSF
v_gene: TRBV28
abundance: .
j_gene: TRBJ1-1
d_gene: .

CDR3nt: TGTGCCAGCATCCGGGACTCTCCCTACGAGCAGTACTTC
CDR3aa: CASIRDSPYEQYF
v_gene: TRBV7-9
abundance: .
j_gene: TRBJ2-7
d_gene: .

CDR3nt: TGTGCCAGCAGCCTAGTAGGGACAGGGGATGAAAAACTGTTTTTT
CDR3aa: CASSLVGTGDEKLFF
v_gene: TRBV27
abundance: few
j_gene: TRBJ1-4
d_gene: TRBD1

CDR3nt: TGTGCCACCAGCAGAGGGGGCGACTCTGGGGCCAACGTCCTGACTTTC
CDR3aa: CATSRGGDSGANVLTF
v_gene: TRBV15
abundance: .
j_gene: TRBJ2-6
d_gene: .

CDR3nt: TGCAGTGCTAGGGCCCGGATCACAGATACGCAGTATTTT
CDR3aa: CSARARITDTQYF
v_gene: TRBV20-1
abundance: .
j_gene: TRBJ2-3
d_gene: .

CDR3nt: TGCAGTGCTCCCCACTCTAGCGGGAGGGCATCCAATGAGCAGTTCTTC
CDR3aa: CSAPHSSGRASNEQFF
v_gene: TRBV20-1
abundance: .
j_gene: TRBJ2-1
d_gene: TRBD2

CDR3nt: TGTGCCAGCAGTTCGCCCGGACTAGCGGGAGCCTACGAGCAGTACTTC
CDR3aa: CASSSPGLAGAYEQYF
v_gene: TRBV12-3/TRBV12-4
abundance: .
j_gene: TRBJ2-7
d_gene: TRBD2

CDR3nt: TGTGCCAGCAGGACCAGTCAAGGACAAAACACTGAAGCTTTCTTT
CDR3aa: CASRTSQGQNTEAFF
v_gene: TRBV27
abundance: once
j_gene: TRBJ1-1
d_gene: .

CDR3nt: TGTGCCTGGAGCAGACTAGACTACAATGAGCAGTTCTTC
CDR3aa: CAWSRLDYNEQFF
v_gene: TRBV30
abundance: few
j_gene: TRBJ2-1
d_gene: .

CDR3nt: TGTGCCAGCACACAGACAGTTCGCTCCTACGAGCAGTACTTC
CDR3aa: CASTQTVRSYEQYF
v_gene: TRBV19
abundance: .
j_gene: TRBJ2-7
d_gene: .

CDR3nt: TGTGCGAGCACTTGGGGTAGGGGCGAGCAGTACTTC
CDR3aa: CASTWGRGEQYF
v_gene: TRBV7-9
abundance: .
j_gene: TRBJ2-7
d_gene: .

CDR3nt: TGTGCCAGCAGCCCCACTATATCTAGCGGAGGCACAGATACGCAGTATTTT
CDR3aa: CASSPTISSGGTDTQYF
v_gene: TRBV9
abundance: .
j_gene: TRBJ2-3
d_gene: TRBD2

CDR3nt: TGTGCCAGCAGCGCTAGCGGGGGCACAGATACGCAGTATTTT
CDR3aa: CASSASGGTDTQYF
v_gene: TRBV7-9
abundance: few
j_gene: TRBJ2-3
d_gene: TRBD2

CDR3nt: TGTGCCAGCTGGGTTCAAGAGACCCAGTACTTC
CDR3aa: CASWVQETQYF
v_gene: TRBV2
abundance: .
j_gene: TRBJ2-5
d_gene: .

CDR3nt: TGCAGTGCTAGAGGGGGGGGGCATGGCTACGAGCAGTACTTC
CDR3aa: CSARGGGHGYEQYF
v_gene: TRBV20-1
abundance: .
j_gene: TRBJ2-7
d_gene: .

CDR3nt: TGTGCCAGTAGTAAAACCCGACAGGGGACGACCTACGAGCAGTACTTC
CDR3aa: CASSKTRQGTTYEQYF
v_gene: TRBV19
abundance: .
j_gene: TRBJ2-7
d_gene: TRBD1

CDR3nt: TGTGCCAGTAGGGGGACAGGGGTAGCCGGGGAGCTGTTTTTT
CDR3aa: CASRGTGVAGELFF
v_gene: TRBV19
abundance: once
j_gene: TRBJ2-2
d_gene: TRBD1

CDR3nt: TGTGCCAGCAGCCAAAGCGGGAGGGCGTACAATGAGCAGTTCTTC
CDR3aa: CASSQSGRAYNEQFF
v_gene: TRBV6-1
abundance: few
j_gene: TRBJ2-1
d_gene: TRBD2

CDR3nt: TGCAGTGCTAGAGCTGCAGGCTACTACGAGCAGTACTTC
CDR3aa: CSARAAGYYEQYF
v_gene: TRBV20-1
abundance: .
j_gene: TRBJ2-7
d_gene: .

CDR3nt: TGTTCAACTAGGCCGGGCAGGATGGGGATCGACGAGCAGTACTTC
CDR3aa: CSTRPGRMGIDEQYF
v_gene: TRBV6-1
abundance: .
j_gene: TRBJ2-7
d_gene: .

CDR3nt: TGTGCCAGCAGTATCAGTAGCACAGATACGCAGTATTTT
CDR3aa: CASSISSTDTQYF
v_gene: TRBV7-3
abundance: .
j_gene: TRBJ2-3
d_gene: .

CDR3nt: TGTGCCTGGAGGAGAGAACGACTCGAGCTTATTAACAATGAGCAGTTCTTC
CDR3aa: CAWRRERLELINNEQFF
v_gene: TRBV30
abundance: .
j_gene: TRBJ2-1
d_gene: .

CDR3nt: TGTGCCAGCAGTTTATACGGGCACAGGAGTCTCGGCCTGAACACTGAAGCTTTCTTT
CDR3aa: CASSLYGHRSLGLNTEAFF
v_gene: TRBV28
abundance: .
j_gene: TRBJ1-1
d_gene: .

CDR3nt: TGCAGTGCTTACGATAACAGGGATATTAAAGAGACCCAGTACTTC
CDR3aa: CSAYDNRDIKETQYF
v_gene: TRBV20-1
abundance: .
j_gene: TRBJ2-5
d_gene: .

CDR3nt: TGTGCCAGTAGTATACAATCCGGCAGTAGCACAGATACGCAGTATTTT
CDR3aa: CASSIQSGSSTDTQYF
v_gene: TRBV19
abundance: .
j_gene: TRBJ2-3
d_gene: .

CDR3nt: TGCGCCAGCAGCCTCAGCGGGAAGGGGGAGACCCAGTACTTC
CDR3aa: CASSLSGKGETQYF
v_gene: TRBV5-1
abundance: .
j_gene: TRBJ2-5
d_gene: TRBD2

CDR3nt: TGTGCCAGCAGTTTGATGTCCCCGCGTCAGTGGGAGGGGCGTAACTATGGCTACACCTTC
CDR3aa: CASSLMSPRQWEGRNYGYTF
v_gene: TRBV28
abundance: .
j_gene: TRBJ1-2
d_gene: .

CDR3nt: TGTGCCAGCAGCCCGACGGAATTCTATGGCTACACCTTC
CDR3aa: CASSPTEFYGYTF
v_gene: TRBV7-9
abundance: .
j_gene: TRBJ1-2
d_gene: .

CDR3nt: TGTGCAACTAGGGCCCGGGGAGATACGCAGTATTTT
CDR3aa: CATRARGDTQYF
v_gene: TRBV6-1
abundance: .
j_gene: TRBJ2-3
d_gene: .

CDR3nt: TGCGCCAGCAGCCAAGGCCAGGTACGAGGCAAAAACATTCAGTACTTC
CDR3aa: CASSQGQVRGKNIQYF
v_gene: TRBV4-1
abundance: .
j_gene: TRBJ2-4
d_gene: .

CDR3nt: TGCAGTGCTCAACAGGGTATCAATCAGCCCCAGCATTTT
CDR3aa: CSAQQGINQPQHF
v_gene: TRBV20-1
abundance: .
j_gene: TRBJ1-5
d_gene: .

CDR3nt: TGCAGTGCCAAACCCGGGACTATATACAATGAGCAGTTCTTC
CDR3aa: CSAKPGTIYNEQFF
v_gene: TRBV20-1
abundance: .
j_gene: TRBJ2-1
d_gene: TRBD2

CDR3nt: TGCAGTGCTAGAGCGGGGAGGTCTGAAGCTTTCTTT
CDR3aa: CSARAGRSEAFF
v_gene: TRBV20-1
abundance: .
j_gene: TRBJ1-1
d_gene: .

CDR3nt: TGCAGTGCTAGAGATCCCCTAGCGGGAGACACAGATACGCAGTATTTT
CDR3aa: CSARDPLAGDTDTQYF
v_gene: TRBV20-1
abundance: .
j_gene: TRBJ2-3
d_gene: TRBD2

CDR3nt: TGTGCCAGCAGTTTCTATGAGGATACGCAGTATTTT
CDR3aa: CASSFYEDTQYF
v_gene: TRBV12-3/TRBV12-4
abundance: once
j_gene: TRBJ2-3
d_gene: .

CDR3nt: TGTGCCAGCAGCTTAGGGGTCTTTGGCGAGCAGTACTTC
CDR3aa: CASSLGVFGEQYF
v_gene: TRBV7-2
abundance: .
j_gene: TRBJ2-7
d_gene: .

CDR3nt: TGCAGTGCTGATAGCGGGAGCGGCTACGAGCAGTACTTC
CDR3aa: CSADSGSGYEQYF
v_gene: TRBV20-1
abundance: .
j_gene: TRBJ2-7
d_gene: TRBD2

CDR3nt: TGTGCCAGCAGTCTTACCCCACTGGGGTCTGGAAACACCATATATTTT
CDR3aa: CASSLTPLGSGNTIYF
v_gene: TRBV28
abundance: .
j_gene: TRBJ1-3
d_gene: .

CDR3nt: TGTGCCAGCAGCTTCGGGGGACAGCACTATGGCTACACCTTC
CDR3aa: CASSFGGQHYGYTF
v_gene: TRBV7-9
abundance: .
j_gene: TRBJ1-2
d_gene: TRBD1

CDR3nt: TGTGCCAGCAGCCAAGAGGTACGGGACAGGGGCAGGTATGGCTACACCTTC
CDR3aa: CASSQEVRDRGRYGYTF
v_gene: TRBV4-2
abundance: .
j_gene: TRBJ1-2
d_gene: TRBD1

CDR3nt: TGTGCCTGCTCCCTTAACCCGGGGACCTATGGCTACACCTTC
CDR3aa: CACSLNPGTYGYTF
v_gene: TRBV30
abundance: .
j_gene: TRBJ1-2
d_gene: .

CDR3nt: TGTGCCACCAGCAGAGTCCGGGGGACGGTTAACACCGGGGAGCTGTTTTTT
CDR3aa: CATSRVRGTVNTGELFF
v_gene: TRBV15
abundance: few
j_gene: TRBJ2-2
d_gene: .

CDR3nt: TGTGCCAGCAGCAAACCGGGGGTGGGTCCCGGGGAGCTGTTTTTT
CDR3aa: CASSKPGVGPGELFF
v_gene: TRBV21-1
abundance: .
j_gene: TRBJ2-2
d_gene: .